The 19 T cell receptor beta chains in this list originate from one sample, sequenced in a study of cytomegalovirus exposure and HLA in healthy donors. The PCR was carried out with 60 Vbeta primers and 13 Jbeta primers. Clones were read by immunoSEQ multiplex PCR, and TCRdb kept only the in-frame ones, dropping some. The table has roughly 200,000 clones, 85% seen once. The sequenced sample was PBMCs. These receptors were obtained from a woman between 50 and 59 years old in good health and CMV-seronegative.

The chain links TRBV6-6 to TRBJ2-1, with D hard to call. From germline, CDR1 is MNHNY and CDR2 SVGAGI (reference sequence). The CDR3 totals 15 residues. V shed 4 bases and J shed 5 bases, with 15 bases lying between them. CDR3 amino acids: CASSFPGFLNNEQFF. The CDR3 region has the DNA TGTGCCAGCAGTTTCCCGGGTTTCTTGAACAATGAGCAGTTCTTC.

This clone was seen a few times. V usage is TRBV6-5 and J usage is TRBJ1-1; weak D call: TRBD1 (6 bases). The CDR3 is 13 residues long. Germline V gene data show CDR1 as MNHEY and CDR2 as SVGAGI. V lost 7 bases, J lost 1 base, and 10 bases lay in between. Here the CDR3 reads CASIQGRNTEAFF. The CDR3 DNA reads TGTGCCAGCATTCAGGGGAGGAACACTGAAGCTTTCTTT.

The chain couples TRBV29-1 to TRBJ2-5, with 8 positions matching TRBD2. Germline V gene lookup returns CDR1 SQVTM and CDR2 ANQGSEA. Trimming removed 7 bases from V and 2 bases from J; junction bases left unmatched: 9. The CDR3 length is 14 residues. The CDR3 here is CSAGTRGVQETQYF. CDR3 coding DNA: TGCAGCGCCGGGACTAGAGGCGTACAAGAGACCCAGTACTTC.

This clone was seen a handful of times. The J gene is TRBJ2-5, the V gene TRBV29-1, with 9 bases aligning to TRBD2. The V gene end was trimmed by 5 bases and the J gene end by 5 bases; junction bases not matched to a gene: 3. CDR1 SQVTM and CDR2 ANQGSEA come from the germline V gene. The CDR3 totals 12 residues. The CDR3 spells CSVQTSGETQYF. CDR3 DNA sequence: TGCAGCGTTCAAACTAGCGGGGAGACCCAGTACTTC.

The V call is TRBV19, the J call TRBJ2-7; perhaps TRBD2 as D (6 bases). Germline V lookup: CDR1 LNHDA, CDR2 SQIVND (reference sequence). This CDR3 has 14 amino acids. The V end lost 3 bases, the J end lost 2 bases, and 11 bases lay between the germline ends. The CDR3 reads CASSIPGGAYEQYF. For the CDR3, the DNA is TGTGCCAGTAGTATTCCAGGAGGGGCCTACGAGCAGTACTTC.

This clone showed up just a few times. V and J are TRBV19 and TRBJ2-3; TRBD2 matches 13 bases. CDR3 size: 15 residues. CDR1 LNHDA and CDR2 SQIVND come from the germline V gene (reference sequence). V lost 6 bases and J lost 7; bases outside the gene matches: 7. CDR3 protein: CASRTGLAGPNTQYF. CDR3 coding DNA: TGTGCCAGTAGAACGGGACTAGCGGGACCGAATACGCAGTATTTT.

Remarks on this clone: At one end, the junction sequence differs from germline, possibly due to a read error. This CDR3 is also generated by other DNA sequences in the sample. The chain uses TRBV11-2 and TRBJ2-1; D may be TRBD1 (5 bases). The CDR3 has 14 residues. CDR1 and CDR2 (germline): SGHAT, FQNNGV. CDR3 residues: CASSQIRVFDEQFF. The CDR3, as DNA: TGCGCCAGCAGCCAAATCAGGGTGTTCGATGAGCAGTTCTTC.

This sequence joins TRBV5-1 and TRBJ1-1; tentatively, D is TRBD1 (5 bases). V lost 3 bases and J 1 base, leaving 7 bases between the germline ends. CDR3 length: 13 amino acids. Germline V lookup: CDR1 SGHRS, CDR2 YFSETQ. This CDR3 is CASSSTGNTEAFF. Here the CDR3 DNA reads TGCGCCAGCAGCTCCACAGGGAACACTGAAGCTTTCTTT.

The chain uses TRBV28 and TRBJ2-7; tentatively, D is TRBD1 (6 bases). The CDR3 extends over 12 amino acids. V was trimmed by 4 bases and J by 4 bases, leaving 8 bases between them. Germline V CDR1 and CDR2: MDHEN, SYDVKM. This CDR3 is CASSYREYEQYF. The CDR3 nucleotides read TGTGCCAGCAGTTACAGGGAGTACGAGCAGTACTTC.

This clone appeared a few times. This chain uses TRBV6-1 with TRBJ2-1; 9 nucleotides agree with TRBD1. Trimming took 3 bases from V and 4 from J; bases not matched to a gene: 4. This CDR3 contains 15 residues. Germline values: CDR1 MNHNS, CDR2 SASEGT. The CDR3 DNA reads as TGTGCCAGCAGTGAGGACAGGGGTTCGTACAATGAGCAGTTCTTC. Residues: CASSEDRGSYNEQFF.

The chain couples TRBV11-2 to TRBJ1-2; D is uncertain. Germline-derived CDR1 and CDR2 are SGHAT and FQNNGV. V lost 4 bases and J 3 bases, leaving 12 bases between the germline ends. The CDR3 length is 14 residues. CDR3 nucleotides: TGTGCCAGCAGCTCAACAACCGGGGACTATGGCTACACCTTC. It codes for CASSSTTGDYGYTF.

The rearrangement uses TRBV5-4 and TRBJ2-7; the match to TRBD2 covers 8 bases. The germline gives CDR1 SGHNT, CDR2 YYREEE (reference sequence). Trimming cost V 4 bases and J 1 base; bases outside gene matches: 7. CDR3 length: 15 residues. The CDR3 region is CASSPGGGLSYEQYF. The DNA of the CDR3 is TGTGCCAGCAGCCCCGGGGGGGGTTTATCCTACGAGCAGTACTTC.

This chain connects TRBV5-1 to TRBJ1-3, with D possibly being TRBD1 (5 bases). Trimming pared 4 bases from V and 0 bases from J, leaving 11 bases between. Looked up from germline, CDR1 is SGHRS and CDR2 is YFSETQ. This CDR3 is 15 amino acids long. The CDR3 protein is CASSPGQASGNTIYF. In nucleotides, the CDR3 is TGCGCCAGCAGCCCCGGACAAGCCTCTGGAAACACCATATATTTT.

This clone was picked up one time. The gene calls are TRBV7-2 and TRBJ1-6; D might be TRBD1 (6 bases). Germline V lookup: CDR1 SGHTA, CDR2 FQGNSA. V was pared by 5 bases and J by 7 bases, with 18 bases between. The CDR3 has 16 residues. CDR3 region: CASSLDRSRGNSPLHF. CDR3 DNA: TGTGCCAGCAGCCTCGACAGGAGCCGGGGCAATTCACCCCTCCACTTT.

A few counts support this clone. This chain connects TRBV7-8 to TRBJ1-5; 7 nucleotides align to TRBD1. CDR1 and CDR2 from the germline V gene are SGHVS and FQNEAQ. This CDR3 contains 13 residues. V lost 5 bases and J lost 4; bases outside the gene matches: 2. The CDR3: CASSATGNQPQHF. Here the CDR3 DNA reads TGTGCCAGCAGCGCGACAGGGAATCAGCCCCAGCATTTT. Looking up the rest from reference TRBV7-8 and TRBJ1-5 gives the full variable domain: GAGVSQSPRYKVAKRGQDVALRCDPISGHVSLFWYQQALGQGPEFLTYFQNEAQLDKSGLPSDRFFAERPEGSVSTLKIQRTQQEDSAVYLCASSATGNQPQHFGDGTRLSIL.

The CDR3 loop is CASSHRVGTGDEKLFF. The CDR3 DNA is TGCGCCAGCAGCCACCGAGTCGGGACAGGGGATGAAAAACTGTTTTTT. The chain carries TRBV4-1 and TRBJ1-4; 10 positions match TRBD1. CDR1 and CDR2 (germline): MGHRA, YSYEKL. V shed 3 bases, J shed 6 bases, and the junction held 7 bases outside the gene matches. This CDR3 spans 16 amino acids.

The V call is TRBV30, the J call TRBJ2-7, with 7 bases that match TRBD1. V lost 5 bases and J lost 2; bases outside the gene matches: 6. This CDR3 has 13 amino acids. Germline CDR1 and CDR2: GTSNPN and SVGIG (reference sequence). CDR3 bases: TGTGCCTGGGCCCAGGGGGTCCCCTACGAGCAGTACTTC. Protein: CAWAQGVPYEQYF.

This clone came up a few times. This rearrangement joins TRBV4-1 to TRBJ2-7; TRBD1 matches 8 bases. CDR3 length equals 15 residues. CDR1 and CDR2 (germline): MGHRA, YSYEKL. The junction had 2 bases not matched to a gene; V was cut back by 1 base and J by 0 bases. The CDR3 here is CASSQVDRVSYEQYF. CDR3 sequence (DNA): TGCGCCAGCAGCCAAGTGGACAGGGTCTCCTACGAGCAGTACTTC.

The rearrangement links TRBV7-9 to TRBJ1-4, with 8 nucleotides matching TRBD1. CDR3 length: 16 amino acids. V trimming: 5 bases; J trimming: 7 bases; junction bases outside the gene matches: 12. From germline, CDR1 is SEHNR and CDR2 FQNEAQ (reference sequence). CDR3 region: CASSPLGTGGTEKLFF. The CDR3 nucleotides are TGTGCCAGCAGCCCCCTGGGTACAGGGGGAACTGAAAAACTGTTTTTT.